This entry lists 10 T cell receptor beta chains sequenced from one sample in a study of blood T cell repertoires in COVID-19. The table came from immunoSEQ multiplex PCR; TCRdb's copy has only in-frame clones and leaves some out. This sample carries a few hundred thousand clones, around 85% of them seen once, and the ten largest clones take about 2.5%. The specimen was peripheral blood. The receptors were gathered from a woman between 65 and 79 years old with COVID-19, enrolled during active disease.

The CDR3 region has the DNA TGCGCCAGCACCCCTCAGCCGGGGGTGAGCACAGATACGCAGTATTTT. This codes for CASTPQPGVSTDTQYF. This chain uses TRBV5-1 with TRBJ2-3, with D tentatively TRBD2 (6 bases). Germline V lookup: CDR1 SGHRS, CDR2 YFSETQ. V was pared by 6 bases and J by 0 bases, with 17 bases between. The CDR3 spans 16 residues.

This clone was found many times. The rearrangement joins TRBV5-6 to TRBJ2-7; D may be TRBD1 (6 bases). The germline V gene has CDR1 SGHDT and CDR2 YYEEEE. This CDR3 comprises 14 residues. The V gene lost 3 bases and the J gene lost 2 bases, with 12 bases spanning the gap. CDR3 DNA: TGTGCCAGCAGCTCCCTGCGACAGGCCTACGAGCAGTACTTC. It is translated as CASSSLRQAYEQYF.

The rearrangement links TRBV25-1 to TRBJ2-1; 7 bases agree with TRBD1. V gave up 2 bases and J gave up 8 bases; unmatched junction bases: 6. Germline V lookup: CDR1 MGHDK, CDR2 SYGVNS. This CDR3 has 14 amino acids. CDR3 residues: CASSEERGLYEQFF. CDR3 nucleotide sequence: TGTGCCAGCAGTGAAGAAAGGGGGCTCTATGAGCAGTTCTTC.

The chain is built from TRBV7-2 and TRBJ2-7; 7 bases are shared with TRBD1. Germline V gene sequence: CDR1 SGHTA, CDR2 FQGNSA. The CDR3 covers 13 residues. V lost 5 bases and J lost 7; bases outside the gene matches: 8. The CDR3: CASSTFTGQEQYF. The CDR3 DNA reads as TGTGCCAGCAGCACCTTCACGGGACAGGAGCAGTACTTC.

The CDR3 protein is CASSLLAGWEKLFF. CDR3 DNA sequence: TGTGCCAGCAGCTTGCTGGCAGGGTGGGAAAAACTGTTTTTT. This chain connects TRBV5-5 to TRBJ1-4, with D perhaps matching TRBD1 (5 bases). CDR3 length: 14 amino acids. V dropped 1 base and J dropped 8 bases, with 12 bases sitting between them. Germline CDR1 SGHKS, CDR2 YYEKEE (reference sequence).

V is TRBV29-1 and J is TRBJ1-1; no clear D gene. The CDR3 spans 12 residues. Germline CDR1 SQVTM, CDR2 ANQGSEA. V gave up 4 bases and J gave up 1 base, with 7 bases separating them. The CDR3 DNA follows: TGCAGCGTTGGTCGACAGAACACTGAAGCTTTCTTT. This translates into CSVGRQNTEAFF.

Here the CDR3 reads CASSQHNRESYEQYF. In DNA, the CDR3 is TGTGCCAGCAGCCAACACAACAGGGAAAGCTACGAGCAGTACTTC. The chain combines TRBV4-2 with TRBJ2-7; possible D gene TRBD1, 6 bases. With 2 bases removed from V and 3 bases from J, the gap between germline ends came to 14 bases. The germline V gene has CDR1 LGHNA and CDR2 YNFKEQ. The CDR3 is 15 amino acids.

The chain uses TRBV6-5 and TRBJ1-2; D gene unclear. CDR3 length: 13 residues. Germline V CDR1 and CDR2: MNHEY, SVGAGI. The germline V and J ends were trimmed by 0 bases and 8 bases, with 10 bases remaining between them. CDR3 DNA: TGTGCCAGCAGTTACTCGAGGGTTCACGGCTACACCTTC. Translated: CASSYSRVHGYTF.

The rearrangement joins TRBV11-2 to TRBJ1-4, with D tentatively TRBD1 (6 bases). The germline V gene encodes CDR1 SGHAT and CDR2 FQNNGV. The CDR3 has 15 residues. V was clipped by 5 bases and J by 5 bases, with 15 bases between them. The CDR3, as DNA: TGTGCCAGCAGCCCCCGGACAGTCTCCAATGAAAAACTGTTTTTT. This sequence encodes CASSPRTVSNEKLFF.

The table lists this clone with a count of one. The chain links TRBV18 to TRBJ2-5; TRBD1 is a possible D gene (6 bases). V lost 3 bases and J 2 bases, leaving 10 bases between the germline ends. The CDR3 is 14 residues long. In germline, CDR1 is KGHSH, CDR2 LQKENI. The CDR3 protein is CASSPDRTQETQYF. The CDR3 DNA follows: TGTGCCAGCTCACCGGACAGAACTCAAGAGACCCAGTACTTC.